The 21 T cell receptor beta chains presented below share a single source sample, sequenced in a study of T-cell reconstitution after alpha-beta-depleted transplantation in children. Unique molecular identifiers were used to barcode this TCRbeta library. Each CDR3 protein is one row after TCRdb ran MiXCR on the PCR reads. This sample has around 200,000 distinct CDR3 sequences; over 15% occur once, and the top ten carry just under 45%. The sequenced sample was PBMCs, mostly from graft donor cells, obtained 360 days after TCRalphabeta/CD19-depleted stem cell transplant. The receptors derive from a male patient aged 2 to 10 who had a stem cell transplant for acute lymphoblastic leukemia, so the T cells may come from the graft donor.

This clonotype was observed a few times. This sequence joins TRBV5-1 and TRBJ2-7, with TRBD1 as a possible D gene (6 bases). The CDR3 length is 14 residues. The ends were cut back, 4 bases at V and 5 bases at J, with 16 bases in the middle. Germline lookup yields CDR1 SGHRS and CDR2 YFSETQ. CDR3 protein: CASSRQGQSDEQYF. In nucleotides, the CDR3 is TGCGCCAGCAGCCGTCAGGGGCAGAGCGACGAGCAGTACTTC.

This clonotype was observed a handful of times. The chain joins TRBV27 to TRBJ2-7; the D call may be TRBD1 or TRBD2 (5 bases each). The length of the CDR3 is 16 residues. V lost 5 bases and J 3 bases, leaving 20 bases between the germline ends. From germline, CDR1 is MNHEY and CDR2 SMNVEV (reference sequence). The CDR3: CASSPYGTEALYEQYF. As DNA, the CDR3 is TGTGCCAGCAGTCCTTACGGGACGGAGGCCCTCTACGAGCAGTACTTC.

This clonotype was recorded a few times. The chain carries TRBV4-3 and TRBJ1-3, with TRBD1 matching 9 bases. This CDR3 region has 15 residues. Trimming removed 4 bases from V and 4 bases from J; junction bases left unmatched: 5. Germline assignment: CDR1 LGHNA and CDR2 YSLEER. The CDR3 coding sequence is TGCGCCAGCAGCCTCCACAGGGGGCCCGGAAACACCATATATTTT. It yields the protein CASSLHRGPGNTIYF.

The V call is TRBV4-1, the J call TRBJ2-7, with 10 bases identical to TRBD1. Per the germline V gene, CDR1 is MGHRA and CDR2 is YSYEKL. The V and J ends lost 3 bases and 6 bases, in that order; junction bases with no gene match: 2. This CDR3 region has 13 residues. The CDR3 sequence is CASSQGTGVEQYF. Written as DNA, the CDR3 is TGCGCCAGCAGCCAGGGGACAGGGGTCGAGCAGTACTTC.

This clonotype was recorded a few times. V and J are TRBV15 and TRBJ2-7; tentatively, D is TRBD2 (6 bases). V lost 5 bases and J lost 7, with 18 bases in between. The CDR3 length is 14 residues. CDR1 LNHNV and CDR2 YYDKDF come from the germline V gene (reference sequence). CDR3 DNA sequence: TGTGCCACCAGCTACGGACTGGATGGGGGGGAGCAGTACTTC. It specifies CATSYGLDGGEQYF.

This clonotype was found a few times. This chain uses TRBV6-2 or TRBV6-3 with TRBJ1-1; no firm D call. The V end was cut by 2 bases, the J end by 6 bases, with 7 bases between. The CDR3 extends over 12 amino acids. In germline, CDR1 is MNHEY, CDR2 SVGEGT. The CDR3 spells CASSYPIPEAFF. The DNA for the CDR3 is TGTGCCAGCAGTTACCCAATCCCTGAAGCTTTCTTT.

This chain uses TRBV7-2 with TRBJ1-5, with a weak D call TRBD1 (6 bases). This CDR3 is built from 15 residues. Germline V gene data show CDR1 as SGHTA and CDR2 as FQGNSA. V lost 6 bases and J lost 2, with 14 bases in between. Here the CDR3 reads CASRPGVDGNQPQHF. The CDR3 region has the DNA TGTGCCAGCAGACCAGGGGTGGATGGCAATCAGCCCCAGCATTTT.

J is TRBJ1-1 and V is TRBV7-9, with 9 positions matching TRBD1. With 3 bases clipped from V and 1 base from J, the junction kept 3 bases outside the gene matches. This CDR3 has 15 amino acids. CDR1 is SEHNR and CDR2 is FQNEAQ in the germline V gene (reference sequence). The CDR3 loop reads CASSFLDRGNTEAFF. CDR3 sequence (DNA): TGTGCCAGCAGCTTCTTGGACAGGGGGAACACTGAAGCTTTCTTT.

The chain carries TRBV12-3 or TRBV12-4 and TRBJ1-2; 9 bases line up with TRBD1. This CDR3 is 13 amino acids long. The V and J ends lost 5 bases and 6 bases, in that order; junction bases with no gene match: 4. CDR3 sequence: CASSRTGANGYTF. In DNA form, the CDR3 reads TGTGCCAGCAGTCGGACAGGGGCTAATGGCTACACCTTC.

This clonotype was found a few times. The chain carries TRBV4-1 and TRBJ1-2; D possibly corresponds to TRBD1 (5 bases). Germline V lookup: CDR1 MGHRA, CDR2 YSYEKL. V gave up 4 bases and J gave up 7 bases, with 10 bases separating them. This CDR3 is built from 12 residues. DNA of the CDR3: TGCGCCAGCAGCCGCAGGGAGTCTGGCTACACCTTC. It translates to CASSRRESGYTF.

This clonotype was observed a few times. The rearrangement uses TRBV6-5 and TRBJ1-2; D is ambiguous. Germline assignment: CDR1 MNHEY and CDR2 SVGAGI. Trimming pared 1 base from V and 2 bases from J, leaving 11 bases between. This CDR3 is built from 15 residues. The CDR3 DNA reads TGTGCCAGCAGTTACTACAGAGGTTACAACTATGGCTACACCTTC. This encodes CASSYYRGYNYGYTF.

J is TRBJ1-1 and V is TRBV18, with D possibly TRBD1 on 6 matching bases. Looked up from germline, CDR1 is KGHSH and CDR2 is LQKENI. The length of the CDR3 is 12 residues. V was cut by 5 bases and J by 5 bases, with 9 bases left in between. The CDR3 DNA sequence: TGTGCCAGCTCATCAGGGGAGACTGAAGCTTTCTTT. Its translation is CASSSGETEAFF.

This clonotype was seen more than once but under ten times. This rearrangement joins TRBV2 to TRBJ2-7; TRBD1 aligns across 7 bases. Germline CDR1 is SNHLY and CDR2 is FYNNEI. V lost 10 bases to trimming and J lost 0 bases; unmatched junction nucleotides: 12. CDR3 length: 15 amino acids. CDR3 region: CAINSGTASSYEQYF. CDR3 in DNA: TGTGCCATTAACTCCGGGACAGCCAGCTCCTACGAGCAGTACTTC.

The J gene is TRBJ2-7, the V gene TRBV20-1; 8 nucleotides agree with TRBD1. From germline, CDR1 is DFQATT and CDR2 SNEGSKA (reference sequence). The CDR3 is 13 residues long. Unmatched junction bases numbered 6, after V lost 4 bases and J lost 4 bases. The CDR3 coding sequence is TGCAGTGCTAAGAGACAGGGGACGTACGAGCAGTACTTC. It specifies CSAKRQGTYEQYF.

This clonotype was observed a handful of times. This chain uses TRBV29-1 with TRBJ1-1; tentatively, D is TRBD1 (5 bases). This CDR3 contains 14 residues. Trimming cost V 4 bases and J 0 bases, with 12 bases left between them. Germline V gives CDR1 SQVTM, CDR2 ANQGSEA. The CDR3 sequence: CSVVTQGMNTEAFF. The CDR3 DNA is TGCAGCGTTGTAACGCAGGGTATGAACACTGAAGCTTTCTTT.

This clonotype was observed a handful of times. The genes are TRBV3-1 and TRBJ1-1, with D possibly being TRBD1 (5 bases). The CDR3 runs to 14 residues. V lost 4 bases, J lost 1 base, and 10 bases lay in between. Germline-derived CDR1 and CDR2 are LGHDT and YNNKEL (reference sequence). The CDR3 DNA is TGTGCCAGCAGCCGGGGGACGGGGAACACTGAAGCTTTCTTT. Its translation is CASSRGTGNTEAFF.

Only a few counts were recorded for this clonotype. This rearrangement joins TRBV30 to TRBJ1-1, with D hard to call. Germline V gene data show CDR1 as GTSNPN and CDR2 as SVGIG (reference sequence). This CDR3 has 12 amino acids. Trimming pared 2 bases from V and 1 base from J, leaving 5 bases between. The CDR3 DNA follows: TGTGCCTGGAGTCCCAGGAACACTGAAGCTTTCTTT. Amino acids: CAWSPRNTEAFF.

The V call is TRBV10-3, the J call TRBJ2-2; D unresolved. The CDR3 loop spans 11 amino acids. The V end was cut by 10 bases, the J end by 5 bases, with 8 bases between. CDR1 is ENHRY, CDR2 SYGVKD, per germline. CDR3 region: CATLGTGELFF. DNA for the CDR3: TGTGCCACCCTAGGGACCGGGGAGCTGTTTTTT.

This sequence joins TRBV10-3 and TRBJ2-1, with D maybe TRBD1 (6 bases). Germline values: CDR1 ENHRY, CDR2 SYGVKD. The CDR3 covers 13 residues. The V gene lost 11 bases and the J gene lost 4 bases, with 15 bases spanning the gap. The CDR3 bases are TGTGCCGCTACCGACAGGACTTACAATGAGCAGTTCTTC. This sequence encodes CAATDRTYNEQFF.

In this sample, this clonotype turned up a few times. The chain carries TRBV7-9 and TRBJ2-3, with D unclear. CDR3 length: 15 amino acids. Per germline, CDR1 SEHNR and CDR2 FQNEAQ (reference sequence). The V and J ends lost 7 bases and 0 bases respectively, with 14 bases between them. The CDR3 region has the DNA TGTGCCAGCACCTACGGTAGCCGGAGCACAGATACGCAGTATTTT. As protein: CASTYGSRSTDTQYF. Full variable domain (outside the CDR3, taken from reference TRBV7-9 and TRBJ2-3): DTGVSQNPRHKITKRGQNVTFRCDPISEHNRLYWYRQTLGQGPEFLTYFQNEAQLEKSRLLSDRFSAERPKGSFSTLEIQRTEQGDSAMYLCASTYGSRSTDTQYFGPGTRLTVL.

This sequence joins TRBV12-3 or TRBV12-4 and TRBJ1-3, with D unresolved. This CDR3 is built from 14 residues. V was clipped by 8 bases and J by 1 base, with 12 bases between them. Here the CDR3 DNA reads TGTGCCAGCGCGGATACATATTCTGGAAACACCATATATTTT. Protein: CASADTYSGNTIYF.